The 14 T cell receptor beta chains reported below all come from one sample, sequenced in a study of OX40 agonist ivuxolimab in advanced cancers. Method: immunoSEQ multiplex PCR; TCRdb's copy keeps in-frame clones and lacks some. Counted here are 50,000 to 65,000 clones, approximately 88% occurring once; the ten biggest clones make up about 5%. The sequences come from CD4+ or CD8+ T cells sorted from blood, collected in a trial of the OX40 agonist ivuxolimab. The receptors here all came from an adult with an advanced solid tumor such as melanoma, head and neck, liver or kidney cancer.

The chain recombines TRBV6-5 with TRBJ1-1; D is ambiguous. The CDR3 runs 14 residues. The germline CDR1 and CDR2 sequences are MNHEY and SVGAGI. V was clipped by 5 bases and J by 0 bases, with 10 bases between them. CDR3 in DNA: TGTGCCAGCAGTACGACGGCTATGAACACTGAAGCTTTCTTT. Protein product: CASSTTAMNTEAFF.

There are a few counts of this clone. This chain connects TRBV12-5 to TRBJ1-2; D gene uncertain. V was clipped by 7 bases and J by 11 bases, with 17 bases between them. This CDR3 region has 12 residues. From germline, CDR1 is LGHNT and CDR2 FRNRAP. CDR3 residues: CASALPTGPYTF. The CDR3 nucleotides are TGTGCTAGTGCCCTCCCCACCGGGCCTTACACCTTC. The variable domain in full, with the rest retrieved from reference TRBV12-5 and TRBJ1-2, is DARVTQTPRHKVTEMGQEVTMRCQPILGHNTVFWYRQTMMQGLELLAYFRNRAPLDDSGMPKDRFSAEMPDATLATLKIQPSEPRDSAVYFCASALPTGPYTFGSGTRLTVV.

This clone was detected only once. The V and J genes are TRBV10-1 and TRBJ2-2; a weak D match, TRBD1 (6 bases). The CDR3 consists of 14 residues. Germline V lookup: CDR1 WNHNN, CDR2 SYGVQD (reference sequence). V lost 6 bases to trimming and J lost 4 bases, with 12 bases between them. The CDR3 spells CASRQGHGTGELFF. The CDR3 DNA sequence: TGCGCCAGCAGACAGGGACACGGCACCGGGGAGCTGTTTTTT.

The chain couples TRBV7-2 to TRBJ2-3; possible D gene TRBD1, 5 bases. There are 15 residues in the CDR3. Trimming left V 3 bases short and J 1 base short, with 11 bases between. Germline V gene lookup returns CDR1 SGHTA and CDR2 FQGNSA. DNA of the CDR3: TGTGCCAGCAGCTTCGGCCAGGGCCGCACAGATACGCAGTATTTT. This translates into CASSFGQGRTDTQYF.

V gene TRBV7-8 combines with J gene TRBJ1-2, with D unresolved. This CDR3 has 14 amino acids. Germline assignment: CDR1 SGHVS and CDR2 FQNEAQ. The V end lost 1 base, the J end lost 1 base, and 7 bases lay between the germline ends. The CDR3 DNA is TGTGCCAGCAGCTTAGGGCGGGGTAACTATGGCTACACCTTC. This gives the protein CASSLGRGNYGYTF.

This clone was found once. The rearrangement joins TRBV7-2 to TRBJ2-7; D gene unclear. The germline gives CDR1 SGHTA, CDR2 FQGNSA. This CDR3 is 13 amino acids long. Trimming removed 6 bases at V and 3 bases at J, with 12 bases between. Here the CDR3 reads CASSWIPDYEQYF. The CDR3 region has the DNA TGTGCCAGCAGTTGGATTCCAGACTACGAGCAGTACTTC.

The chain recombines TRBV10-3 with TRBJ1-1; D is perhaps TRBD1 (5 bases). The CDR3 covers 15 residues. V dropped 1 base and J dropped 6 bases, with 15 bases sitting between them. The V gene's germline CDR1 is ENHRY and CDR2 SYGVKD. The CDR3 nucleotides are TGTGCCATCAGTGAGTTTGGTCAGGGAGGCGCTGAAGCTTTCTTT. This codes for CAISEFGQGGAEAFF.

The table lists this clone with a count of one. V and J are TRBV2 and TRBJ1-1; D might be TRBD1 (5 bases). Germline V gene sequence: CDR1 SNHLY, CDR2 FYNNEI. Trimming removed 4 bases from V and 4 bases from J, with 16 bases in between. This CDR3 contains 15 residues. The CDR3 DNA reads as TGTGCCAGCAGTGGGCAGGGACGAGCGGGCACTGAAGCTTTCTTT. Translating it yields CASSGQGRAGTEAFF.

V usage is TRBV5-1 and J usage is TRBJ2-5; possible D gene TRBD1, 6 bases. Looked up from germline, CDR1 is SGHRS and CDR2 is YFSETQ. The V gene lost 5 bases and the J gene lost 5 bases, with 13 bases spanning the gap. The CDR3 contains 13 residues. CDR3 in DNA: TGCGCCAGCAGTTATCAGGGGAGCGAGACCCAGTACTTC. Protein sequence: CASSYQGSETQYF. Combining the CDR3 with reference TRBV5-1 and TRBJ2-5 gives the whole variable domain KAGVTQTPRYLIKTRGQQVTLSCSPISGHRSVSWYQQTPGQGLQFLFEYFSETQRNKGNFPGRFSGRQFSNSRSEMNVSTLELGDSALYLCASSYQGSETQYFGPGTRLLVL.

This chain joins TRBV7-2 and TRBJ2-7; 10 bases line up with TRBD2. There are 14 residues in the CDR3. The J segment lost 6 bases and the V segment lost 5 bases, leaving 7 bases of the junction unmatched. Germline loops: CDR1 SGHTA, CDR2 FQGNSA. CDR3 nucleotide sequence: TGTGCCAGCAGCCCTAGCGGGAGTCTGGGCGAGCAGTACTTC. Its protein product is CASSPSGSLGEQYF. Looking up the rest from reference TRBV7-2 and TRBJ2-7 gives the full variable domain: GAGVSQSPSNKVTEKGKDVELRCDPISGHTALYWYRQSLGQGLEFLIYFQGNSAPDKSGLPSDRFSAERTGGSVSTLTIQRTQQEDSAVYLCASSPSGSLGEQYFGPGTRLTVT.

The chain employs TRBV6-5 and TRBJ2-1; D tentatively reads TRBD1 or TRBD2 (6 bases each). The V end was cut by 2 bases, the J end by 7 bases, with 15 bases between. Germline V lookup: CDR1 MNHEY, CDR2 SVGAGI. This CDR3 comprises 15 residues. CDR3 bases: TGTGCCAGCAGTTACGTACGGGGGCAGGGGAATGAGCAGTTCTTC. This codes for CASSYVRGQGNEQFF.

This chain connects TRBV19 to TRBJ2-7; possibly TRBD2 for D (6 bases). Trimming took off 1 base at V and 2 bases at J, with 12 bases between the two ends. This CDR3 comprises 15 residues. Germline loops: CDR1 LNHDA, CDR2 SQIVND (reference sequence). DNA for the CDR3: TGTGCCAGTAGTATAGGGTCGGGCGGGACCTACGAGCAGTACTTC. As protein: CASSIGSGGTYEQYF.

This sequence joins TRBV2 and TRBJ1-5; 8 nucleotides agree with TRBD1. The CDR3 has 14 amino acids. J gave up 6 bases and V 4 bases, and 5 bases lay outside the gene matches. Germline V gives CDR1 SNHLY, CDR2 FYNNEI. The CDR3 DNA reads as TGTGCCAGCAGTGTCACAGGGGGGAGTCAGCCCCAGCATTTT. It encodes CASSVTGGSQPQHF.

This clone was detected only a few times. The V call is TRBV4-1, the J call TRBJ2-5; D perhaps matches TRBD2 (6 bases). This CDR3 has 15 amino acids. V was clipped by 6 bases and J by 5 bases, with 19 bases between them. Germline CDR1 MGHRA, CDR2 YSYEKL. Here the CDR3 reads CASSPPQRRAETQYF. CDR3 bases: TGCGCCAGCAGTCCCCCTCAGCGGAGGGCGGAGACCCAGTACTTC.